One T cell receptor (beta chain) is described in this entry. Antigen specificity is unknown. The V and J ends lost 4 bases and 0 bases, in that order; junction bases with no gene match: 0. The germline V gene has CDR1 SQVTM and CDR2 ANQGSEA. The CDR3 has 13 amino acids. It was with a sample-barcoded 5' primer and a J-beta primer mix that a second PCR of about 7 to 12 cycles was run. In TCRdb, the 5' RACE reads were re-called with MiXCR into one record per CDR3 protein. The table has approximately 790,000 distinct CDR3 sequences, approximately 67% seen once. The entry originates in a study of blood T cells in healthy people across ages. Broader study findings: Comparison with aged donors showed that long-lived donors had more naive CD4+ cells and higher diversity.

This TCR was recovered from a man aged 25-45 years in good health. Sequenced input: blood. V gene TRBV29-1 combines with J gene TRBJ2-1, with 7 bases lining up with TRBD1. The CDR3 spells CSVAGGSYNEQFF. The CDR3 DNA reads as TGCAGCGTTGCAGGGGGCTCCTACAATGAGCAGTTCTTC.